What follows describes a single T cell receptor beta chain. What antigen it recognizes has not been identified. No quality values exist for individual bases; no much larger clone is one base distant. Using the deep immunoSEQ assay, multiplex PCR amplified TCR CDR3 regions from genomic DNA. Extracted genomic DNA from each cell subset was spread evenly across all wells of several immunoSEQ 96-well plates, with each plate serving as a replicate. Each replicate PCR for sorted subsets received about 0.2 ug genomic DNA, equal to around 32,000 T cell genomes. Purified libraries were quantified with a Qubit 3.0 fluorometer, sized on a Bioanalyzer 2100, and re-quantified with the KAPA Library Quantification kit. Every immunoSEQ 96-well plate was sequenced on a separate single-read 150-cycle Illumina NextSeq 550 flow cell. Regarding the original processing steps: Because only junctional sequences without quality scores were contained in the immunoSEQ output, filtering matching that applied to full-length reads could not be performed. To assign V/J genes and CDR3, sequences were annotated against IMGT germline references using PyIR, a Python wrapper for IgBLAST v1.9. Reads were removed for weak V/J assignments (E-value above 1e-6), missing CDR3, stop codons, out-of-frame junctions, or ambiguous translated residues. V3J clonotypes were defined as sequences sharing the same inferred V gene, J gene, and CDR3 amino acid sequence. The percentage overlap between two repertoires was calculated by dividing the number of shared unique clonotypes by the size of the smaller repertoire. Three approaches were used to assess repertoire richness: RTK rarefaction, the Chao1 estimator, and Recon v2.1 estimates of unobserved clonotypes. For all TCRbeta clonotypes obtained by the gDNA method from four donors, generation probabilities were computed with OLGA. The table was pulled from immuneACCESS by TCRdb, which kept in-frame rearrangements only. Such tables lose some clones; where checked, under half of the loss comes from unresolved V genes, and the rest has no known cause. V and J calls and clone size follow that table, whereas D and trimming were derived from the DNA. In this sample the table shows more than 1,200,000 clones, approximately 98.5% of which occur a single time. The top ten clonotypes cover 0.3% to 0.45% of the sample.

The donors were healthy, HIV-negative adults with no recently reported acute infections or vaccinations. Only Caucasian adults living in Nashville, Tennessee, USA were represented among the donors. CD4+ T cells were enriched by magnetic negative selection; naive cells were then positively selected on CD45RA, and the negative fraction formed the memory subset. After blood collection by leukapheresis, PBMCs were isolated using Ficoll-Histopaque density gradient centrifugation and then cryopreserved in the vapor phase of liquid nitrogen. Purity and quantity of every magnetically sorted T cell population were checked by analytical flow cytometry. Genomic DNA was isolated from each sorted fraction and quantified by UV absorbance on a Nanodrop 2000c. The CDR3 contains 14 residues, cysteine and phenylalanine counted. The entry retains the CDR3 DNA only, 42 bases that are in frame from base 1. Per the germline V gene (reference sequence), SGHKS is the CDR1 and YYEKEE is the CDR2. V drops 0 bases and J drops 3 bases, leaving 7 bases in between.

These data come from a study of shared clonotypes between healthy human individuals (dated by TCRdb to 2020 to 2022). Background for the entire study: The cohort comprised two women and a few men aged 18 to 49 years. Libraries were prepared and TCR repertoires were sequenced by different laboratories using diverse techniques, in order to increase sequencing depth and limit assay-specific biases. Per donor, leukapheresis produced somewhere between about 0.85 and 8.9 billion PBMCs. For each donor, CD4 naive and CD4 memory were each run on three plates, CD8 naive on two plates, and CD8 memory on one plate. To estimate repertoire size and how much clonotype sharing occurs between individuals, the study deeply sequenced the blood TCR repertoires of five or six healthy adults.

What the study reported, not specific to this receptor: The small number of donors limited the genetic and exposure-history diversity represented. Estimated clonotype richness was generally larger for naive than for memory subsets. Higher generation probabilities were observed for clonotypes shared by all four sorted-subset donors than for non-shared clonotypes. Sampling was restricted to blood, and TCR repertoires in tissue are likely to differ from TCR repertoires in blood. Sharing across a few donors was observed for roughly 5.4% of naive CD4, less than 4% of naive CD8, roughly 2.4% of memory CD4, and less than 0.45% of memory CD8 clonotypes. Pairwise subsampling indicated that sequencing depth was expected to affect the degree of clonotype sharing among donors. Rarefaction of sorted-subset datasets indicated incomplete sequencing despite the large sequencing depth.

The origin of this receptor is a man between 25 and 39 years old in good health. The rearranged chain carries TRBV5-5 and TRBJ1-5; no D gene can be assigned with confidence. Sample: naive CD4+ T cells sorted from blood. Read against the paper, the sample's cell subset or site label means: CD45RA+ positively selected. The DNA sequence is TGTGCCAGCAGCTTGGTAGCAGCCAATCAGCCCCAGCATTTT. This gives the protein CASSLVAANQPQHF. Reference TRBV5-5 and TRBJ1-5 proteins supply the regions before and after the CDR3; the full variable domain is: DAGVTQSPTHLIKTRGQQVTLRCSPISGHKSVSWYQQVLGQGPQFIFQYYEKEERGRGNFPDRFSARQFPNYSSELNVNALLLGDSALYLCASSLVAANQPQHFGDGTRLSIL.